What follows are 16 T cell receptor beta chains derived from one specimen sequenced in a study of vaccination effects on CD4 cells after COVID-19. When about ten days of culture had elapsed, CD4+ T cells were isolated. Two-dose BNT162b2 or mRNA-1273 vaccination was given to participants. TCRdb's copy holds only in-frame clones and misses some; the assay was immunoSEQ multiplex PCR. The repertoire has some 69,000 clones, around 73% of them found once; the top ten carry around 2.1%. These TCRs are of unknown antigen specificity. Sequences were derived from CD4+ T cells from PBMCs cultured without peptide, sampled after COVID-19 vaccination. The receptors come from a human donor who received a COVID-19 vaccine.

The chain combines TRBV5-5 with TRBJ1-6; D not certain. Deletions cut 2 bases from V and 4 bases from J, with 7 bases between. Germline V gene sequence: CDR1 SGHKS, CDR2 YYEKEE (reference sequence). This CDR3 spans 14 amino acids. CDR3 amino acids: CASSFLRYNSPLHF. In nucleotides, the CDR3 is TGTGCCAGCAGCTTTCTGAGATATAATTCACCCCTCCACTTT.

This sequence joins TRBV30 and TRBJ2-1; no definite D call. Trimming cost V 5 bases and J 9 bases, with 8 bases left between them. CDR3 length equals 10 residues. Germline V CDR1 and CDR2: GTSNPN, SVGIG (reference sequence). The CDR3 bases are TGTGCCTGGGGTGGTGTTGAGCAGTTCTTC. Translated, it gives CAWGGVEQFF.

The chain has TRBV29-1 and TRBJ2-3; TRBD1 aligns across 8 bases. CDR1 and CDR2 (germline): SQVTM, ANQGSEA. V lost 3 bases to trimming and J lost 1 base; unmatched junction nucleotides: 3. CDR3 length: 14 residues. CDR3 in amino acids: CSVEARGRTDTQYF. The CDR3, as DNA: TGCAGCGTTGAGGCCAGGGGGCGCACAGATACGCAGTATTTT.

In DNA, the CDR3 is TGTGCCAGCTCACGCTTAGACAACCCTAACTATGGCTACACCTTC. Its protein is CASSRLDNPNYGYTF. The rearrangement joins TRBV18 to TRBJ1-2; D is unclear. V lost 4 bases to trimming and J lost 0 bases, with 12 bases between them. Germline lookup yields CDR1 KGHSH and CDR2 LQKENI. The CDR3 covers 15 residues.

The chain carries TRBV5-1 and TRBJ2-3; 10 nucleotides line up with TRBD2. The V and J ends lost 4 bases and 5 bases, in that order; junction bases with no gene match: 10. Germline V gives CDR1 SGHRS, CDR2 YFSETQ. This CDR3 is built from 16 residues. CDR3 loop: CASSPRTSGTGDTQYF. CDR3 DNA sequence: TGCGCCAGCAGCCCCAGGACTAGCGGAACCGGAGATACGCAGTATTTT.

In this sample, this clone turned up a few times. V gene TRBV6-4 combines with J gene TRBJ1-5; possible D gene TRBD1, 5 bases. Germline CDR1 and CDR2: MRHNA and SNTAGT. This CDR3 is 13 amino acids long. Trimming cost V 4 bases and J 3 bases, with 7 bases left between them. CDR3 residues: CASSVDINQPQHF. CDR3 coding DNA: TGTGCCAGCAGTGTGGACATCAATCAGCCCCAGCATTTT.

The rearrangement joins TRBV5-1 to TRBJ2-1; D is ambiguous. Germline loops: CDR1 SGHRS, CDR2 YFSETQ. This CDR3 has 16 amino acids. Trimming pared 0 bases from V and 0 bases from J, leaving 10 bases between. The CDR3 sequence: CASSLVASRSYNEQFF. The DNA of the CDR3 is TGCGCCAGCAGCTTGGTGGCTTCTCGCTCCTACAATGAGCAGTTCTTC.

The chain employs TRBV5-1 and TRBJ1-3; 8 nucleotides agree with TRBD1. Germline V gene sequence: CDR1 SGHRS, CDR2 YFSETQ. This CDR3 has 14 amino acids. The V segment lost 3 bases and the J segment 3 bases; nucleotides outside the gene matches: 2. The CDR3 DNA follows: TGCGCCAGCAGCTGGGGACAGGTTGGAAACACCATATATTTT. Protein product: CASSWGQVGNTIYF.

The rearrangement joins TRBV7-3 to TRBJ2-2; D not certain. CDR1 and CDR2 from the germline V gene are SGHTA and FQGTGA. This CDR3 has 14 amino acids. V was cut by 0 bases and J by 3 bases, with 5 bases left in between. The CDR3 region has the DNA TGTGCCAGCAGCTTAACCCACTACACCGGGGAGCTGTTTTTT. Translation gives CASSLTHYTGELFF.

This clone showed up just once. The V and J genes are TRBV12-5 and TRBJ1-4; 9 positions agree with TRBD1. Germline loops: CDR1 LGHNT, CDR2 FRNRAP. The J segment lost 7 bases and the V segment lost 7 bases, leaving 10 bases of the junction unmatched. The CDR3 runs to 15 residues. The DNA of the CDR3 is TGTGCTAGTGCCTTACACGGGACAGGGCTTGAAAAACTGTTTTTT. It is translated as CASALHGTGLEKLFF.

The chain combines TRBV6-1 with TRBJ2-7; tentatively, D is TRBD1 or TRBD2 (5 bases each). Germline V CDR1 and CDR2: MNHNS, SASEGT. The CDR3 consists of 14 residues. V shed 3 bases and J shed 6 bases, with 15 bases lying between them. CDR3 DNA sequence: TGTGCCAGCAGTGACAATGCCCGGGGCGGCGAGCAGTACGTC. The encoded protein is CASSDNARGGEQYV.

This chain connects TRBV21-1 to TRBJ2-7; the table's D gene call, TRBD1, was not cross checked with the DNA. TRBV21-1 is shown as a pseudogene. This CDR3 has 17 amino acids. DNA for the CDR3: TGTGCCAGCAGCTCCTATCGGGCGGACAAGACCTCCTACGAGCAGTACGTC. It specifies CASSSYRADKTSYEQYV.

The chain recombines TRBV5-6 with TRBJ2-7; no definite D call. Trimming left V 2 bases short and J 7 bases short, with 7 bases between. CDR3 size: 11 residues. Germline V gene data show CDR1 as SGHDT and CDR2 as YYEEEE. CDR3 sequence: CASSLNGEQYV. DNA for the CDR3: TGTGCCAGCAGCTTAAACGGGGAGCAGTACGTC.

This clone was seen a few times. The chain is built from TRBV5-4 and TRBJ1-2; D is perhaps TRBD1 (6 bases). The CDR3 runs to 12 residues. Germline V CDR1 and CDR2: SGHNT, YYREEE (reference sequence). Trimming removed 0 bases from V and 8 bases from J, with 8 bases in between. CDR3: CASSLDGGGYTF. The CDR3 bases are TGTGCCAGCAGCTTGGATGGGGGCGGCTACACCTTC. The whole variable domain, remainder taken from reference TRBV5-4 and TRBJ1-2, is ETGVTQSPTHLIKTRGQQVTLRCSSQSGHNTVSWYQQALGQGPQFIFQYYREEENGRGNFPPRFSGLQFPNYSSELNVNALELDDSALYLCASSLDGGGYTFGSGTRLTVV.

CDR3 amino acids: CASSFRVSTDTQYF. The CDR3 DNA reads TGTGCCAGCAGCTTCAGGGTTAGCACAGATACGCAGTATTTT. This sequence joins TRBV5-8 and TRBJ2-3, with a weak D call TRBD1 (5 bases). Per germline, CDR1 SGHTS and CDR2 YDEGEE. CDR3 length equals 14 residues. V dropped 2 bases and J dropped 0 bases, with 7 bases sitting between them.

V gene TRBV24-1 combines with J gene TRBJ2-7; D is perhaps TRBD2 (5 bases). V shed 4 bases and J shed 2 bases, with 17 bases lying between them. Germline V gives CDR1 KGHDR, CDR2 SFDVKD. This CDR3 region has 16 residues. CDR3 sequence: CATSDWAGLTPYEQYV. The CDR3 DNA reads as TGTGCCACCAGTGACTGGGCGGGTCTTACTCCCTACGAGCAGTACGTC.